The 18 T cell receptor beta chains below were found in one sample sequenced in a study of a mutant IDH1 vaccine in newly diagnosed glioma. Antigens for these TCRs are unknown. Here immunoSEQ multiplex PCR was the method, and the copy in TCRdb shows in-frame clones only, minus some. The sample lists 45,000 to 55,000 clones; approximately 88% were seen once. Time point denoted: week 47, end of study. It was 300 ug of mutant IDH1 20-mer peptide that made up each vaccine dose, given with topical imiquimod. The input for sequencing was PBMCs, taken from a glioma patient whose treatment included an IDH1 peptide vaccine. The receptors derive from a woman in her twenties or thirties with glioma. Some clones in this sample may be carry-over from other donors' samples.

This chain uses TRBV7-9 with TRBJ1-5; no clear D. The CDR3 is 14 amino acids. CDR1 and CDR2 from the germline V gene are SEHNR and FQNEAQ (reference sequence). Trimming stripped 8 bases from V and 1 base from J, with 12 bases between. The CDR3 DNA follows: TGTGCCAGCGCCGCCCGGGAGAGCAATCAGCCCCAGCATTTT. Protein sequence: CASAARESNQPQHF.

The chain carries TRBV14 and TRBJ2-3; D is tentatively TRBD1 or TRBD2 (5 bases each). Trimming removed 0 bases from V and 8 bases from J, with 15 bases in between. There are 15 residues in the CDR3. Germline-derived CDR1 and CDR2 are SGHDN and FVKESK. The CDR3 here is CASSQDLIAGSTQYF. CDR3 sequence (DNA): TGTGCCAGCAGCCAAGATCTCATCGCAGGGAGTACGCAGTATTTT.

This chain connects TRBV7-9 to TRBJ1-1; D not certain. From germline, CDR1 is SEHNR and CDR2 FQNEAQ (reference sequence). This CDR3 contains 14 residues. The V end was cut by 3 bases, the J end by 0 bases, with 8 bases between. The CDR3 is CASSLEIMNTEAFF. DNA of the CDR3: TGTGCCAGCAGCTTGGAAATTATGAACACTGAAGCTTTCTTT. The whole variable domain, filled in from reference TRBV7-9 and TRBJ1-1, reads DTGVSQNPRHKITKRGQNVTFRCDPISEHNRLYWYRQTLGQGPEFLTYFQNEAQLEKSRLLSDRFSAERPKGSFSTLEIQRTEQGDSAMYLCASSLEIMNTEAFFGQGTRLTVV.

The chain employs TRBV18 and TRBJ1-1, with 7 bases fitting TRBD1. The V gene end was trimmed by 2 bases and the J gene end by 4 bases; junction bases not matched to a gene: 7. The CDR3 is 15 residues long. Germline V gene sequence: CDR1 KGHSH, CDR2 LQKENI. The CDR3 loop reads CASSPSAGGTTEAFF. The CDR3 DNA follows: TGTGCCAGCTCACCATCGGCAGGGGGAACCACTGAAGCTTTCTTT.

This clone came up once. V is TRBV7-2 and J is TRBJ2-4, with a weak D call TRBD1 (5 bases). CDR3 length: 12 residues. The V gene's germline CDR1 is SGHTA and CDR2 FQGNSA. Between the trimmed V and J ends, which lost 1 base and 7 bases, there was a span of 5 bases. CDR3 nucleotides: TGTGCCAGCAGCTTAGGGGGCAACATTCAGTACTTC. Translated, it gives CASSLGGNIQYF.

The J gene is TRBJ1-5, the V gene TRBV7-2; D ambiguous. Trimming took off 0 bases at V and 5 bases at J, with 11 bases between the two ends. The CDR3 has 15 residues. CDR1 is SGHTA, CDR2 FQGNSA, per germline. The CDR3 DNA is TGTGCCAGCAGCTTAGCCCGGATCACCGATCAGCCCCAGCATTTT. The encoded protein is CASSLARITDQPQHF.

The rearrangement joins TRBV19 to TRBJ1-5; no firm D call. The ends were cut back, 1 base at V and 7 bases at J, with 14 bases in the middle. The germline CDR1 and CDR2 sequences are LNHDA and SQIVND (reference sequence). The CDR3 covers 15 residues. The CDR3 loop reads CASSIVPTGGQPQHF. The CDR3 DNA reads TGTGCCAGTAGTATAGTCCCTACGGGAGGCCAGCCCCAGCATTTT.

The chain uses TRBV15 and TRBJ1-4; D uncertain. Germline-derived CDR1 and CDR2 are LNHNV and YYDKDF (reference sequence). V gave up 0 bases and J gave up 7 bases, with 12 bases separating them. The CDR3 totals 15 residues. The CDR3 loop is CATSRDIGPAEKLFF. The CDR3 nucleotides are TGTGCCACCAGCAGAGATATAGGCCCGGCTGAAAAACTGTTTTTT. The full variable domain, completed using reference TRBV15 and TRBJ1-4, is DAMVIQNPRYQVTQFGKPVTLSCSQTLNHNVMYWYQQKSSQAPKLLFHYYDKDFNNEADTPDNFQSRRPNTSFCFLDIRSPGLGDTAMYLCATSRDIGPAEKLFFGSGTQLSVL.

The V call is TRBV6-5, the J call TRBJ2-7, with 10 bases matching TRBD1. V lost 6 bases to trimming and J lost 2 bases; unmatched junction nucleotides: 7. Looked up from germline, CDR1 is MNHEY and CDR2 is SVGAGI. CDR3 length: 15 residues. This chain's CDR3 is CASRYRDRGPYEQYF. CDR3 coding DNA: TGTGCCAGCAGATACCGGGACAGGGGTCCCTACGAGCAGTACTTC.

The chain combines TRBV4-2 with TRBJ1-5; the D is unclear. Germline V gives CDR1 LGHNA, CDR2 YNFKEQ. The V and J ends lost 0 bases and 7 bases respectively, with 7 bases between them. This CDR3 is 13 amino acids long. The DNA of the CDR3 is TGTGCCAGCAGCCAAGATTCAGAGCAGCCCCAGCATTTT. Amino acids: CASSQDSEQPQHF.

The chain uses TRBV13 and TRBJ2-5; 10 nucleotides align to TRBD2. CDR1 and CDR2 from the germline V gene are PRHDT and FYEKMQ (reference sequence). The CDR3 consists of 14 residues. V shed 3 bases and J 6 bases; nucleotides not matched to a gene: 4. In DNA form, the CDR3 reads TGTGCCAGCAGCTTTAAGCGGGAGGGGAAGACCCAGTACTTC. Amino acid sequence: CASSFKREGKTQYF. Together with reference TRBV13 and TRBJ2-5, the CDR3 gives the full variable domain: AAGVIQSPRHLIKEKRETATLKCYPIPRHDTVYWYQQGPGQDPQFLISFYEKMQSDKGSIPDRFSAQQFSDYHSELNMSSLELGDSALYFCASSFKREGKTQYFGPGTRLLVL.

The V gene is TRBV7-2, the J gene TRBJ2-5; 9 bases are a match to TRBD2. This CDR3 is built from 16 residues. With V trimmed by 2 bases and J by 3 bases, 7 bases remained unmatched. Germline V gives CDR1 SGHTA, CDR2 FQGNSA. CDR3 DNA: TGTGCCAGCAGCTTAATGGGCGGGAGGGCCGAAGAGACCCAGTACTTC. Translating gives CASSLMGGRAEETQYF. Using reference TRBV7-2 and TRBJ2-5 for the parts outside the CDR3, the full variable domain is GAGVSQSPSNKVTEKGKDVELRCDPISGHTALYWYRQSLGQGLEFLIYFQGNSAPDKSGLPSDRFSAERTGGSVSTLTIQRTQQEDSAVYLCASSLMGGRAEETQYFGPGTRLLVL.

This clone was recorded once. The chain combines TRBV7-9 with TRBJ2-1; TRBD1 agrees at 8 bases. V dropped 5 bases and J dropped 1; count of bases not matched to a gene: 4. Germline CDR1 is SEHNR and CDR2 is FQNEAQ (reference sequence). The CDR3 loop spans 15 amino acids. The CDR3 nucleotides are TGTGCCAGCAGCCAGGGGGCTACTTCCTACAATGAGCAGTTCTTC. Protein product: CASSQGATSYNEQFF.

The chain employs TRBV13 and TRBJ2-1; 7 positions agree with TRBD2. The CDR3 is 16 amino acids. Germline V gene sequence: CDR1 PRHDT, CDR2 FYEKMQ (reference sequence). Trimming removed 5 bases from V and 2 bases from J; junction bases left unmatched: 9. DNA of the CDR3: TGTGCCAGCAGCCCAGCGGGAACCTTCCCCTACAATGAGCAGTTCTTC. This gives the protein CASSPAGTFPYNEQFF.

The rearrangement joins TRBV10-3 to TRBJ1-1; D perhaps matches TRBD1 (6 bases). CDR3 length equals 11 residues. CDR1 is ENHRY, CDR2 SYGVKD, per germline. V shed 11 bases and J shed 5 bases, with 12 bases lying between them. CDR3 sequence reads: CASQGPTEAFF. CDR3 coding DNA: TGTGCCTCACAGGGTCCGACTGAAGCTTTCTTT.

The chain combines TRBV2 with TRBJ2-7, with D hard to call. The CDR3 totals 11 residues. V was trimmed by 7 bases and J by 6 bases, leaving 10 bases between them. The germline V gene has CDR1 SNHLY and CDR2 FYNNEI. The CDR3 spells CASITVSEQYF. The CDR3 DNA is TGTGCCAGCATCACGGTCAGCGAGCAGTACTTC.

The chain recombines TRBV10-2 with TRBJ1-1; D uncertain. V lost 4 bases, J lost 1 base, and 7 bases lay in between. Germline CDR1 and CDR2: WSHSY and SAAADI. The CDR3 runs to 13 residues. Here the CDR3 DNA reads TGCGCCAGCAGTGCTGCATGGAACACTGAAGCTTTCTTT. Encoded protein: CASSAAWNTEAFF.

The J gene is TRBJ1-5, the V gene TRBV6-6; the D is unclear. Germline V gene sequence: CDR1 MNHNY, CDR2 SVGAGI (reference sequence). Trimming took off 2 bases at V and 5 bases at J, with 13 bases between the two ends. This CDR3 has 15 amino acids. CDR3 region: CASSYPSLFYQPQHF. In DNA, the CDR3 is TGTGCCAGCAGTTACCCCTCTCTATTTTATCAGCCCCAGCATTTT.